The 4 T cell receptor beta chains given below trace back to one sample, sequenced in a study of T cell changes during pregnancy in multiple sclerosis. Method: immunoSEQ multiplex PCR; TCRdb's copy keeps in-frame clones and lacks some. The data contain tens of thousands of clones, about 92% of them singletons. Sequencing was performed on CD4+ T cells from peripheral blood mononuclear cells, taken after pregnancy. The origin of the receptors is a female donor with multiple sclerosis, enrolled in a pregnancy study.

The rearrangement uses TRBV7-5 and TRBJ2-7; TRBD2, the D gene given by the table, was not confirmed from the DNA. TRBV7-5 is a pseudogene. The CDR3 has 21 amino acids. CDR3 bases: TGTGTCAGAAGCTGCAGTCTTGAGCTAGGACTAGCGGGGGGCCCCGTCTACGAGCAGTACTTC. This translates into CVRSCSLELGLAGGPVYEQYF.

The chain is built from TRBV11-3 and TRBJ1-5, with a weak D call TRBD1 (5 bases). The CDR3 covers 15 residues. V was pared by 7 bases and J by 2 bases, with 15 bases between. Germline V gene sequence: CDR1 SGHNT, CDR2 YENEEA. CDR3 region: CASTKTGDCNQPQHF. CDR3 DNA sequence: TGTGCCAGCACCAAAACAGGAGACTGCAATCAGCCCCAGCATTTT.

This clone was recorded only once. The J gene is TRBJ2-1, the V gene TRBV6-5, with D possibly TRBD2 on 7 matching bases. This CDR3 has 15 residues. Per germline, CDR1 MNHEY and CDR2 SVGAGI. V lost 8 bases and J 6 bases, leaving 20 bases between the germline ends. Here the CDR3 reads CASLEGGEGGNEQFF. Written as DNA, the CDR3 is TGTGCCAGCCTCGAAGGGGGGGAGGGCGGCAATGAGCAGTTCTTC.

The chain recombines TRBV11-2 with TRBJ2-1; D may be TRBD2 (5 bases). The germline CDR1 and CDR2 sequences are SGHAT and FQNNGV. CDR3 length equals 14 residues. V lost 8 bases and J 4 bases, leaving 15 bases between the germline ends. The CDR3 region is CASGRTFAYNEQFF. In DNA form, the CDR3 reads TGTGCCAGCGGACGGACTTTTGCTTACAATGAGCAGTTCTTC.